This paragraph covers one TCR beta chain sequence. Antigen unknown. J lost 4 bases, V lost 1 base, and 4 bases had no gene match. Looked up from germline, CDR1 is DFQATT and CDR2 is SNEGSKA (reference sequence). The CDR3 runs to 14 residues. These data are taken from a study of T-cell memory formation after mild COVID-19. Points from the study as a whole: Cross-reactive memory apparently joined, as some responding clones appeared in pre-infection memory.

TCRdb used MiXCR to reprocess the 5' RACE reads, holding one entry per CDR3 protein. The sample includes about half a million distinct CDR3 sequences, about 20% of them seen just once. Sequenced input: PBMCs or a T cell subset sorted from them (not recorded which). The chain links TRBV20-1 to TRBJ1-1; 9 bases are a match to TRBD1. This clonotype originated in an adult woman who had mild COVID-19 (a few samples of this study predate the infection). Cell type and time point are not known. The CDR3 coding sequence is TGCAGTGCTAGAGGCGGACAGGGGAGCACTGAAGCTTTCTTT. Amino acid sequence: CSARGGQGSTEAFF.